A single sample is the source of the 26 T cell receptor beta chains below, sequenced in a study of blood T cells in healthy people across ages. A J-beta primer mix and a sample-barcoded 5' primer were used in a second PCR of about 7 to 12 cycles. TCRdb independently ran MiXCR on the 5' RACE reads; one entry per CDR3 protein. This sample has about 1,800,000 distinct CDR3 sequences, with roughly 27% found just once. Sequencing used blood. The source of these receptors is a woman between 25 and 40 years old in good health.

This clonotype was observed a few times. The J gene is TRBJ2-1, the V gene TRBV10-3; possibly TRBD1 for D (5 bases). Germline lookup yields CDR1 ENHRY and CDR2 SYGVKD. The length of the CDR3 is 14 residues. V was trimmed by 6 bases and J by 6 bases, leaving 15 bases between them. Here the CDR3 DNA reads TGTGCCATCAGGGACACCATTGTCTTCAATGAGCAGTTCTTC. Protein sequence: CAIRDTIVFNEQFF.

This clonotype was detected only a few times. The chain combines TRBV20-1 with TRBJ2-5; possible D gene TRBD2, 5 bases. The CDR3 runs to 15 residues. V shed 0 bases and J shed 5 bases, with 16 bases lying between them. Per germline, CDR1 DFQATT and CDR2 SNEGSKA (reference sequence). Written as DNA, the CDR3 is TGCAGTGCTAGAGATCAATGGGAGTCGCTGGAGACCCAGTACTTC. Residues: CSARDQWESLETQYF.

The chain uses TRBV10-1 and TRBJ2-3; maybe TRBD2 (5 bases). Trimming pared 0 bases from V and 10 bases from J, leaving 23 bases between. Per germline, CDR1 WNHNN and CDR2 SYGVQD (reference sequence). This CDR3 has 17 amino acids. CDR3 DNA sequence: TGCGCCAGCAGTGAGTCGCGGGCCGAATCCCTCTTAGGGCCGCAGTATTTT. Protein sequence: CASSESRAESLLGPQYF.

The chain's CDR3 is CASSLIQGMNTEAFF. Written as DNA, the CDR3 is TGTGCCAGCAGCTTGATCCAGGGGATGAACACTGAAGCTTTCTTT. The V call is TRBV6-6, the J call TRBJ1-1; a possible D gene is TRBD1 (6 bases). The germline V and J ends were trimmed by 6 bases and 0 bases, with 14 bases remaining between them. This CDR3 is 15 amino acids long. CDR1 MNHNY and CDR2 SVGAGI come from the germline V gene (reference sequence).

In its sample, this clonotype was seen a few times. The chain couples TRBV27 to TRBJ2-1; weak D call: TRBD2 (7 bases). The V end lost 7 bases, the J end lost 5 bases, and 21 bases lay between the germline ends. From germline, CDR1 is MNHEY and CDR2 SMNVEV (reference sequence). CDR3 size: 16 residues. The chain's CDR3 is CASIIIGGAGNNEQFF. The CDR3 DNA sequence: TGTGCCAGCATCATTATAGGGGGGGCCGGGAACAATGAGCAGTTCTTC.

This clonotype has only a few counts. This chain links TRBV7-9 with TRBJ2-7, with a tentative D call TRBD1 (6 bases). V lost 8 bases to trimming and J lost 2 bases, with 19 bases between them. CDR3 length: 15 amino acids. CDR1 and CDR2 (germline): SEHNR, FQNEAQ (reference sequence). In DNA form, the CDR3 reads TGTGCCAGCGCCGGGACACCCAGTCCGACCTACGAGCAGTACTTC. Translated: CASAGTPSPTYEQYF.

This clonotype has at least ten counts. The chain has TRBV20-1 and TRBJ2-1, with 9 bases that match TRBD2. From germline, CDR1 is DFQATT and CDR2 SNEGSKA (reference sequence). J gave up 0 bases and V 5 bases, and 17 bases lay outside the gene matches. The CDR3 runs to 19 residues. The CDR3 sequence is CSAPKPGLAVPPSYNEQFF. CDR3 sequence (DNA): TGCAGTGCTCCAAAGCCGGGACTAGCCGTCCCCCCCTCCTACAATGAGCAGTTCTTC.

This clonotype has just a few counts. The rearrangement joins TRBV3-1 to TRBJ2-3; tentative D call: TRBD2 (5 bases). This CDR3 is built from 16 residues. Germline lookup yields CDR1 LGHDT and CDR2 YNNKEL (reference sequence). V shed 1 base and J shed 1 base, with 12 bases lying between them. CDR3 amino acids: CASSQGGRVGTDTQYF. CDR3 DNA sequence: TGTGCCAGCAGCCAAGGAGGGCGGGTGGGCACAGATACGCAGTATTTT.

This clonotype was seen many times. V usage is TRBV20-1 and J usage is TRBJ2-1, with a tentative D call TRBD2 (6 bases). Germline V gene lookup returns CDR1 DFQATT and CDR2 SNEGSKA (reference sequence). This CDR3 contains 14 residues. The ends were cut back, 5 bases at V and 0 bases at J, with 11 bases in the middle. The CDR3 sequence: CSAFREHSYNEQFF. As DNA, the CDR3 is TGCAGTGCTTTCCGGGAGCACTCCTACAATGAGCAGTTCTTC.

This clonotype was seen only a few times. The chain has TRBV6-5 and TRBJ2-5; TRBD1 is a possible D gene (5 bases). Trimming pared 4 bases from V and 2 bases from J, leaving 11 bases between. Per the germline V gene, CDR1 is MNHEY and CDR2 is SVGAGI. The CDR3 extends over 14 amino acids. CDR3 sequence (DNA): TGTGCCAGCAGTTCTGCGAACAGGCAAGAGACCCAGTACTTC. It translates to CASSSANRQETQYF.

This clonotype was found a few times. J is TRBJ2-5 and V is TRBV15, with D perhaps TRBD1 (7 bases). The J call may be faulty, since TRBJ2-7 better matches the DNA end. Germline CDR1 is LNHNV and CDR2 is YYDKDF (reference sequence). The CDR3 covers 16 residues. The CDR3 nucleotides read TGTGCCACCAGCAGCCGCACTTTGCAGGGGGGCGACGAGCAGTACTTC. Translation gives CATSSRTLQGGDEQYF.

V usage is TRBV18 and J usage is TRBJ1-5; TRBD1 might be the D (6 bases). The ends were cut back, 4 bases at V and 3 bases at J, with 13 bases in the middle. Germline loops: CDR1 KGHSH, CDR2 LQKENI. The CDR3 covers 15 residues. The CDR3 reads CASSRQAPLNQPQHF. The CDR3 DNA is TGTGCCAGCTCACGACAGGCGCCACTCAATCAGCCCCAGCATTTT.

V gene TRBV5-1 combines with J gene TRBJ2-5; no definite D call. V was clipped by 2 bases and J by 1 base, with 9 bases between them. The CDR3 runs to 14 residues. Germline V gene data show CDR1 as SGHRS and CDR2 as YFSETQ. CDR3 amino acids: CASSFAQAQETQYF. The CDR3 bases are TGCGCCAGCAGCTTCGCGCAGGCCCAAGAGACCCAGTACTTC.

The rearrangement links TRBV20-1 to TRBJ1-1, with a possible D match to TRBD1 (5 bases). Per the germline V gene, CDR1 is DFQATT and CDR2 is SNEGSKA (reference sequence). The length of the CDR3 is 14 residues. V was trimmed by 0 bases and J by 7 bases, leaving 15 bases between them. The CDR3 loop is CSARDSGSGDEAFF. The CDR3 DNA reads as TGCAGTGCTAGAGATTCAGGGTCCGGAGATGAAGCTTTCTTT.

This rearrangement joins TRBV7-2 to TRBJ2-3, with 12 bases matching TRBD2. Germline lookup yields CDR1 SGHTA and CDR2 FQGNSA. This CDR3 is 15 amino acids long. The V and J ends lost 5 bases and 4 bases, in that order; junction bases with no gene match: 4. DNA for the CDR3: TGTGCCAGCAGCCGGACTAGCGGGGAGGCAGATACGCAGTATTTT. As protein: CASSRTSGEADTQYF. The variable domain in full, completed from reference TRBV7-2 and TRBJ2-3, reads GAGVSQSPSNKVTEKGKDVELRCDPISGHTALYWYRQSLGQGLEFLIYFQGNSAPDKSGLPSDRFSAERTGGSVSTLTIQRTQQEDSAVYLCASSRTSGEADTQYFGPGTRLTVL.

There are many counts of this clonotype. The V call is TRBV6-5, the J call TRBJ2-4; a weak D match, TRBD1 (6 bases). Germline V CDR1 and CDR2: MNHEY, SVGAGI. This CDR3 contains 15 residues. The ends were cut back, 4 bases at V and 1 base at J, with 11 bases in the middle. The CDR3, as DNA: TGTGCCAGCAGTTCAGGGGCCTGGGCCAAAAACATTCAGTACTTC. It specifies CASSSGAWAKNIQYF.

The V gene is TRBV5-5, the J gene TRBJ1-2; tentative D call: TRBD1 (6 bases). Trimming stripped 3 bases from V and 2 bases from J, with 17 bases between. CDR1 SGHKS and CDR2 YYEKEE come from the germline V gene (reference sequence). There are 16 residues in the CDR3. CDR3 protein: CASSSHTRGRNYGYTF. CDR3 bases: TGTGCCAGCAGCTCCCATACCAGGGGAAGGAACTATGGCTACACCTTC.

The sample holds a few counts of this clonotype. CDR3: CSARVAGANQETQYF. Here the CDR3 DNA reads TGCAGTGCTAGAGTAGCGGGAGCGAACCAAGAGACCCAGTACTTC. J is TRBJ2-5 and V is TRBV20-1; 9 bases fit TRBD2. V shed 1 base, J shed 0 bases, and the junction held 3 bases outside the gene matches. Per germline, CDR1 DFQATT and CDR2 SNEGSKA (reference sequence). This CDR3 has 15 residues.

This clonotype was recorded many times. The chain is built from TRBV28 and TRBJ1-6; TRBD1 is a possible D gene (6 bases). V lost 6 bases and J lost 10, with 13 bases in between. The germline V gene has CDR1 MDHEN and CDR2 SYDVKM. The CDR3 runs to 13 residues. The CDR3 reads CASSPYRESPLHF. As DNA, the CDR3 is TGTGCCAGCAGCCCCTACAGGGAATCACCCCTCCACTTT.

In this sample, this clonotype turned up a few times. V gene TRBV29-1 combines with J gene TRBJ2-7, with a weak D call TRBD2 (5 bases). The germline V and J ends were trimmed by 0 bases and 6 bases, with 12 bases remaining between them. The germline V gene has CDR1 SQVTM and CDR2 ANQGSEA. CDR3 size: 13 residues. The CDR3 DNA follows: TGCAGCGTTGAAGACCAAGGGAGAGGCGAGCAGTACTTC. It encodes CSVEDQGRGEQYF.

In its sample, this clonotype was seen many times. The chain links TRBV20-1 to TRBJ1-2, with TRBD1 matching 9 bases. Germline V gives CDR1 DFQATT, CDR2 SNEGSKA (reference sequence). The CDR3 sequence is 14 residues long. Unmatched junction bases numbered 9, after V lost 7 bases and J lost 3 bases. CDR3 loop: CSVGPDRGDYGYTF. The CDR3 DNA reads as TGCAGTGTAGGGCCGGACAGGGGAGACTATGGCTACACCTTC.

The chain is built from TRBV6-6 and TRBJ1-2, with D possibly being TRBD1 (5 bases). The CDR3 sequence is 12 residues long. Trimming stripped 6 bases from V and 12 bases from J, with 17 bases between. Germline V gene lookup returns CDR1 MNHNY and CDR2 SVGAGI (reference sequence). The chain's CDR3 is CASSLRDWGNTF. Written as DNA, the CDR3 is TGTGCCAGCAGCCTCCGGGACTGGGGCAACACCTTC.

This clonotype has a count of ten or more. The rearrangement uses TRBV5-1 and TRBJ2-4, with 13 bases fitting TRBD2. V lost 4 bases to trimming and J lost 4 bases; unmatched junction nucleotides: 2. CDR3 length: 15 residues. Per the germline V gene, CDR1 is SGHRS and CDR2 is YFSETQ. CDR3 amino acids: CASSQTSGGKNIQYF. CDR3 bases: TGCGCCAGCAGCCAGACTAGCGGGGGGAAAAACATTCAGTACTTC. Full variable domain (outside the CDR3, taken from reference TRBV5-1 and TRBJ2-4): KAGVTQTPRYLIKTRGQQVTLSCSPISGHRSVSWYQQTPGQGLQFLFEYFSETQRNKGNFPGRFSGRQFSNSRSEMNVSTLELGDSALYLCASSQTSGGKNIQYFGAGTRLSVL.

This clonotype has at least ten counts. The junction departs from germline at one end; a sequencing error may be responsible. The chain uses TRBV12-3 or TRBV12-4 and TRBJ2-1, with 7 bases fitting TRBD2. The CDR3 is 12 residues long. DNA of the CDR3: TGTGCCAGCAATTTAGCGGGCCATGAGCAGTTCTTC. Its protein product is CASNLAGHEQFF.

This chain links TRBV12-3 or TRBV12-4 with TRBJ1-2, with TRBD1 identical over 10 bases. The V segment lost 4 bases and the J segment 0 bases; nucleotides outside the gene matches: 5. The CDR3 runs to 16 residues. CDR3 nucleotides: TGTGCCAGCAGTTCAGACAGGGGGCTAGCTAACTATGGCTACACCTTC. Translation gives CASSSDRGLANYGYTF.

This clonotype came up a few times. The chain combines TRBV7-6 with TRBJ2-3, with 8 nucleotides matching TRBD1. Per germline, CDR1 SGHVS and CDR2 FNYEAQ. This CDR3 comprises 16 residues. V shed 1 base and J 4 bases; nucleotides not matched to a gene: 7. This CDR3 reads CASSLGRGQVSDTQYF. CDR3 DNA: TGTGCCAGCAGCTTAGGCCGGGGACAGGTGTCAGATACGCAGTATTTT.